These T cell receptor beta chains were read from a single sample in a study of CD8+ T cells in alopecia areata. Generated by immunoSEQ multiplex PCR, the TCRdb table keeps only in-frame clones and is missing some. Of 160,000 or so clones listed, about 67% are singletons. Source: CD8+ T cells sorted from blood, taken at week 0. Source of these receptors: a human donor with alopecia areata. Each CDR3 is given without its conserved first and last residue. A D gene is named only where the DNA matches it firmly.

d_gene | j_gene | v_gene | CDR3aa
TRBD1 | TRBJ2-2 | TRBV4-1 | ASSQRAGGNTGELF
TRBD1 | TRBJ2-7 | TRBV30 | AWSYPQGAGEQY
- | TRBJ1-1 | TRBV30 | AWSVGVGGDTEAF
- | TRBJ2-2 | TRBV11-3 | ASSIPGTRASGELF
- | TRBJ1-2 | TRBV7-9 | ASSLSGGHGGYYGYT
- | TRBJ2-3 | TRBV15 | ATSRDTDTQY
- | TRBJ1-1 | TRBV5-6 | ASSLGGARYGTEAF
- | TRBJ2-7 | TRBV29-1 | SVEGRAYEQY
- | TRBJ1-5 | TRBV13 | ASSLSTGNQPQH
TRBD2 | TRBJ2-4 | TRBV30 | AWSQGLAGVSKNIQY
- | TRBJ2-5 | TRBV11-2 | ASTPGLETQY
- | TRBJ1-1 | TRBV7-9 | ASSTGQLNTEAF
- | TRBJ1-1 | TRBV13 | ASSATQISEAF
- | TRBJ1-3 | TRBV27 | ASSPSDSGNTIY
TRBD1 | TRBJ2-3 | TRBV6-5 | ASSLGTGRTDTQY
- | TRBJ1-4 | TRBV6-5 | ASKNREDEKLF
- | TRBJ2-7 | TRBV5-1 | ASSPRGGFAYEQY
- | TRBJ1-2 | TRBV29-1 | SVEGQHIYGYT
- | TRBJ1-5 | TRBV9 | ASGWGNQPQH
TRBD1 | TRBJ1-5 | TRBV6-5 | ASRRTGDSNQPQH
TRBD1 | TRBJ1-4 | TRBV13 | ASRDHGTDHEKLF
- | TRBJ2-7 | TRBV27 | ASSHQGEGYEQY
- | TRBJ2-5 | TRBV30 | AWSVAALETQY
- | TRBJ2-3 | TRBV25-1 | ASSMDWPTDTQY
- | TRBJ1-1 | TRBV19 | ASSVGGWNTEAF
- | TRBJ2-2 | TRBV7-9 | ASSFPGELF
- | TRBJ2-1 | TRBV29-1 | SVEPPGRRVGNEQF
- | TRBJ2-2 | TRBV30 | ARLDPNTGELF
- | TRBJ1-4 | TRBV7-9 | ASSKDSTNEKLF
- | TRBJ2-2 | TRBV13 | ASVGEENTGELF
TRBD1 | TRBJ1-1 | TRBV7-8 | ASSPQGAKNTEAF
TRBD1 | TRBJ1-2 | TRBV9 | ASSAGQGADGYT
- | TRBJ1-6 | TRBV7-9 | ASSLGSPHYNSPLH